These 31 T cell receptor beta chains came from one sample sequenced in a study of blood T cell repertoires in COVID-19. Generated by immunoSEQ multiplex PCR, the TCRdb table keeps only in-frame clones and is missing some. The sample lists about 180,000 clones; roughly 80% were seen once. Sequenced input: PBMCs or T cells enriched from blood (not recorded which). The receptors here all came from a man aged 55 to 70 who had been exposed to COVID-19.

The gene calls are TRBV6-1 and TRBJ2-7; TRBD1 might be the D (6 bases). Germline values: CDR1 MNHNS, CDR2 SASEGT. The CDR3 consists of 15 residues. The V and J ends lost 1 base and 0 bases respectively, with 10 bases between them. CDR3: CASSEGWTVSYEQYF. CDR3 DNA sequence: TGTGCCAGCAGTGAAGGCTGGACAGTCTCCTACGAGCAGTACTTC.

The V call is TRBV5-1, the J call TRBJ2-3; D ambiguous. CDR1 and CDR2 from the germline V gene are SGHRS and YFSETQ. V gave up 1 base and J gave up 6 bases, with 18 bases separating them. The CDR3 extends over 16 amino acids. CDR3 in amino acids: CASSLSGGPRSDTQYF. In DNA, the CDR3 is TGCGCCAGCAGCTTGTCCGGCGGTCCCAGATCCGATACGCAGTATTTT.

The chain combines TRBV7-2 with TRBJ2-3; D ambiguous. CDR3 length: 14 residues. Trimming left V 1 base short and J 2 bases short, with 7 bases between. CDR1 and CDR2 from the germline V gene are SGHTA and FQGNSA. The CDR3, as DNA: TGTGCCAGCAGCTTAGTCTTCTCCACAGATACGCAGTATTTT. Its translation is CASSLVFSTDTQYF.

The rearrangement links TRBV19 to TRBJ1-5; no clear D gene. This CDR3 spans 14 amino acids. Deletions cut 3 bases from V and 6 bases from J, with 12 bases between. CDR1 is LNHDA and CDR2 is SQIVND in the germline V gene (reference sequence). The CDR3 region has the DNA TGTGCCAGTAGTATTCTGAGGGTTGCTCAGCCCCAGCATTTT. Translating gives CASSILRVAQPQHF.

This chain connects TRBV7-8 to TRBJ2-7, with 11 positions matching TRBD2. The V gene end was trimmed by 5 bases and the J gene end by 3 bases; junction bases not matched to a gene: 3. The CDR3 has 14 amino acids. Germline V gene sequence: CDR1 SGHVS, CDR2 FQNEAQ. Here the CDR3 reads CASSAGTSGYEQYF. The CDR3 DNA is TGTGCCAGCAGCGCTGGGACTAGCGGCTACGAGCAGTACTTC.

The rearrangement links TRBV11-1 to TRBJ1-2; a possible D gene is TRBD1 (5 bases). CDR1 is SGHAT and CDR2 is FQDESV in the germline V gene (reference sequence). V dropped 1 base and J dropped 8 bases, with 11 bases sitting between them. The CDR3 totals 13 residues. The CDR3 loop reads CASSLGQGYGYTF. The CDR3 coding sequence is TGTGCCAGCAGCTTAGGGCAGGGTTACGGCTACACCTTC. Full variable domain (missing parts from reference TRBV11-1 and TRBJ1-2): EAEVAQSPRYKITEKSQAVAFWCDPISGHATLYWYRQILGQGPELLVQFQDESVVDDSQLPKDRFSAERLKGVDSTLKIQPAELGDSAMYLCASSLGQGYGYTFGSGTRLTVV.

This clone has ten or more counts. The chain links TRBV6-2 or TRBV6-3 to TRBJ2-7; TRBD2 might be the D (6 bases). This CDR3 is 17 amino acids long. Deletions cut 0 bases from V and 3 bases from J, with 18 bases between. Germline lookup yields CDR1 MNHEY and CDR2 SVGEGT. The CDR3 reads CASSYSPQAGPFYEQYF. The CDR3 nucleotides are TGTGCCAGCAGTTACTCCCCTCAGGCGGGGCCATTCTACGAGCAGTACTTC.

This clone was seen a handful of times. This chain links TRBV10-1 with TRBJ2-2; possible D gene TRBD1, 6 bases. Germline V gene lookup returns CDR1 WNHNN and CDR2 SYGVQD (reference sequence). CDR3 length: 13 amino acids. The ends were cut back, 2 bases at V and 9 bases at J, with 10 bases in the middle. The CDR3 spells CASSEQGMRELFF. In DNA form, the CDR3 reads TGCGCCAGCAGTGAGCAGGGGATGAGGGAGCTGTTTTTT.

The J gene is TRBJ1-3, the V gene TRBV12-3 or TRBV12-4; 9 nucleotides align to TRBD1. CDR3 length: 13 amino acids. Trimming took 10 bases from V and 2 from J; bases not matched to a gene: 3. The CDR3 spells CAIRDRAGNTIYF. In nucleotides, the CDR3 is TGTGCCATCAGGGACAGGGCTGGAAACACCATATATTTT.

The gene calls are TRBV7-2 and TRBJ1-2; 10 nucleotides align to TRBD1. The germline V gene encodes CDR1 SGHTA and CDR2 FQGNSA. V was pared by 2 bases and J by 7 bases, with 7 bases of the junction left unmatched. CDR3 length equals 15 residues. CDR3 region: CASSLMARTGGGYTF. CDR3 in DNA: TGTGCCAGCAGCTTAATGGCCCGGACAGGGGGTGGCTACACCTTC.

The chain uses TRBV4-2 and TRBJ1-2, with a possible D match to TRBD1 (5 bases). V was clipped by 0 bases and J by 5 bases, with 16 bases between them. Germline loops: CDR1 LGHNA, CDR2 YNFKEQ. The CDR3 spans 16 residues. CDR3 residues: CASSQDGRTNPYGYTF. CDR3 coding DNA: TGTGCCAGCAGCCAAGACGGCAGGACAAACCCGTATGGCTACACCTTC.

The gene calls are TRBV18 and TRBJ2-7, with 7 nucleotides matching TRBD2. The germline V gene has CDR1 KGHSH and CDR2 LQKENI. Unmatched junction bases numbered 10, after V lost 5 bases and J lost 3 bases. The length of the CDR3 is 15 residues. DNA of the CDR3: TGTGCCAGCTCATCCTCGTGGCGGGAGCACTACGAGCAGTACTTC. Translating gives CASSSSWREHYEQYF. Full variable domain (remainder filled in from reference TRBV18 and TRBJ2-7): NAGVMQNPRHLVRRRGQEARLRCSPMKGHSHVYWYRQLPEEGLKFMVYLQKENIIDESGMPKERFSAEFPKEGPSILRIQQVVRGDSAAYFCASSSSWREHYEQYFGPGTRLTVT.

Written as DNA, the CDR3 is TGTGCCAGTAGTACTCACGGGAACTACGAGCAGTACTTC. This translates into CASSTHGNYEQYF. The chain combines TRBV19 with TRBJ2-7, with D perhaps matching TRBD2 (5 bases). The V end was cut by 4 bases, the J end by 3 bases, with 10 bases between. The CDR3 is 13 residues long. CDR1 LNHDA and CDR2 SQIVND come from the germline V gene (reference sequence).

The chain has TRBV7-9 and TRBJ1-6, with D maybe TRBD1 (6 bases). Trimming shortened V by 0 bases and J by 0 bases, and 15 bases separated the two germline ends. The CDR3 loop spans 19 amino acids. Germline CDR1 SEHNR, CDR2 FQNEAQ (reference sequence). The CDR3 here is CASSLARRTESSYNSPLHF. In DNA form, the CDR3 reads TGTGCCAGCAGCTTAGCTCGGAGGACAGAGAGCTCCTATAATTCACCCCTCCACTTT.

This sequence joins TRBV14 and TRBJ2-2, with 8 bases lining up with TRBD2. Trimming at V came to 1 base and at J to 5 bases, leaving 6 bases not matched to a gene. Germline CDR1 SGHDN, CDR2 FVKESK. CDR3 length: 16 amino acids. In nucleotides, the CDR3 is TGTGCCAGCAGCCAAGGAAGCGGGAGAGTGACCGGGGAGCTGTTTTTT. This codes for CASSQGSGRVTGELFF.

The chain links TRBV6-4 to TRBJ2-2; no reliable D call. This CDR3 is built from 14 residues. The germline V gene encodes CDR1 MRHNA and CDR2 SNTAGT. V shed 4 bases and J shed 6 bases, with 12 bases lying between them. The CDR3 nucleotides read TGTGCCAGCAGTGGAGGCTTCCCACCCGGGGAGCTGTTTTTT. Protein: CASSGGFPPGELFF.

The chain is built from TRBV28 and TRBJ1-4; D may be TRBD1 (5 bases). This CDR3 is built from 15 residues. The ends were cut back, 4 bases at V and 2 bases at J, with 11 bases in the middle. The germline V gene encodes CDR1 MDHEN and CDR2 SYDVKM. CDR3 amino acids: CASSSGGWTNEKLFF. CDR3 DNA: TGTGCCAGCAGTTCGGGGGGGTGGACTAATGAAAAACTGTTTTTT.

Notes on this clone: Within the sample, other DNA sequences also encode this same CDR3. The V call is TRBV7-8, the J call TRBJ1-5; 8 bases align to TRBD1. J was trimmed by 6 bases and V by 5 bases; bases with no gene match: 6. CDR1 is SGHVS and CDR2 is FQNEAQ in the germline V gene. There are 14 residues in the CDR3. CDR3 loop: CASSLGQGSQPQHF. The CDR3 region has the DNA TGTGCCAGCAGCCTAGGACAGGGTAGTCAGCCCCAGCATTTT.

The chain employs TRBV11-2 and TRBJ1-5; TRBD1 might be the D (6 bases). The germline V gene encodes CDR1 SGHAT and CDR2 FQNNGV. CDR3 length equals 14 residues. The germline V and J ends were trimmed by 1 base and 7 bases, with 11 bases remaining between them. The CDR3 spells CASSLVGGLQPQHF. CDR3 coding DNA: TGTGCCAGCAGCTTAGTGGGGGGGCTCCAGCCCCAGCATTTT.

DNA for the CDR3: TGTGCCAGCAGCTTAGGGGTGGGACAGGGTACTTCACCCCTCCACTTT. Its protein product is CASSLGVGQGTSPLHF. The chain combines TRBV7-3 with TRBJ1-6, with 9 bases aligning to TRBD1. CDR3 length: 16 amino acids. Germline values: CDR1 SGHTA, CDR2 FQGTGA. The trim removed 2 bases at V and 9 bases at J, leaving 8 bases unmatched.

DNA for the CDR3: TGTGCCAGCAGCGCGCGCTCGGGACAGCAAACTAACTATGGCTACACCTTC. Its translation is CASSARSGQQTNYGYTF. The V call is TRBV3-1 (or the pseudogene TRBV3-2), the J call TRBJ1-2; 7 bases match TRBD1. Per the germline V gene, CDR1 is LGHDT and CDR2 is YNNKEL (reference sequence). J gave up 0 bases and V 5 bases, and 12 bases lay outside the gene matches. CDR3 length: 17 amino acids.

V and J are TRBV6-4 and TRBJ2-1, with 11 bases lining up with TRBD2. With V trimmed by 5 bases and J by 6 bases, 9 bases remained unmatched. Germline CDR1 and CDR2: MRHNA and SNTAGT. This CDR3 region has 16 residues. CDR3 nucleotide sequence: TGTGCCAGCAGTTTGACTAGCGGGATCGTAGCCAATGAGCAGTTCTTC. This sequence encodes CASSLTSGIVANEQFF.

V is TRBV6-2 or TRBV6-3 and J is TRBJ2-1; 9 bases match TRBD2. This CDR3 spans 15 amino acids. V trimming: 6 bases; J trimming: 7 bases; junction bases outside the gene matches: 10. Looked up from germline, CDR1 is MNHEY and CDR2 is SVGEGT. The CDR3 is CASSAGSGRWNEQFF. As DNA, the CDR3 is TGTGCCAGCAGCGCCGGCAGCGGGAGGTGGAATGAGCAGTTCTTC.

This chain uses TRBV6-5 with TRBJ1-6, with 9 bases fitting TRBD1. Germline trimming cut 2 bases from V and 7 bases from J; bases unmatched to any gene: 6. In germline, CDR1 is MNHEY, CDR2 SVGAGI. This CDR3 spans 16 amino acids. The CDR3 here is CASSYAGTGINSPLHF. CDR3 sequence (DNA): TGTGCCAGCAGTTACGCCGGGACAGGGATAAATTCACCCCTCCACTTT.

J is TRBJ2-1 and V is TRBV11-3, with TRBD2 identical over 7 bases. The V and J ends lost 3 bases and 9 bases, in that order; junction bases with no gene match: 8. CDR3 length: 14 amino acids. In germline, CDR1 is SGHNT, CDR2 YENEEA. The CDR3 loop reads CASSLKWEGGEQFF. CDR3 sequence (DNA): TGTGCCAGCAGCTTGAAGTGGGAGGGAGGTGAGCAGTTCTTC. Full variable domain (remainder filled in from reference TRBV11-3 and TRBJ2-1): EAGVVQSPRYKIIEKKQPVAFWCNPISGHNTLYWYLQNLGQGPELLIRYENEEAVDDSQLPKDRFSAERLKGVDSTLKIQPAELGDSAVYLCASSLKWEGGEQFFGPGTRLTVL.

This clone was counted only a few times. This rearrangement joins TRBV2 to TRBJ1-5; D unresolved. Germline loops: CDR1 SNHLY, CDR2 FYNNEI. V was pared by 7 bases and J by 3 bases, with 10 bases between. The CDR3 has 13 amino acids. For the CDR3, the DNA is TGTGCCAGCACTGCAGTCATCAATCAGCCCCAGCATTTT. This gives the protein CASTAVINQPQHF.

The CDR3 here is CASSDHRQEGRSYEQYF. CDR3 nucleotides: TGTGCCAGCAGTGACCACCGACAAGAAGGGAGGTCCTACGAGCAGTACTTC. The V gene is TRBV6-4, the J gene TRBJ2-7, with D tentatively TRBD2 (6 bases). V was pared by 2 bases and J by 1 base, with 18 bases between. The germline V gene has CDR1 MRHNA and CDR2 SNTAGT. The CDR3 has 17 residues.

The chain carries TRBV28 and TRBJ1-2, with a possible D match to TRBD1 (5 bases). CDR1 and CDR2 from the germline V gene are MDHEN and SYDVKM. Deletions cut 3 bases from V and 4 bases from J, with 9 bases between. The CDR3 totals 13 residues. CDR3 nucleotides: TGTGCCAGCAGTTTTGCGGGACCCTATGGCTACACCTTC. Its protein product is CASSFAGPYGYTF.

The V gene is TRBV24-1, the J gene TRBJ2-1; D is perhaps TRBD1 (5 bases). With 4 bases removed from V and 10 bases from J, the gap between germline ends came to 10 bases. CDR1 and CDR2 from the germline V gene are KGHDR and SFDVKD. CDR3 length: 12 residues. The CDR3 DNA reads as TGTGCCACCAGTGAGCCGAGACAGGAGCAGTTCTTC. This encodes CATSEPRQEQFF.

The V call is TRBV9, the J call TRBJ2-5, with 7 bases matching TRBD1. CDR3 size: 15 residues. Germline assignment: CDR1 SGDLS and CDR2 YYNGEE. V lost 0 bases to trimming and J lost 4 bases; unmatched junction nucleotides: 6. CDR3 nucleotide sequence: TGTGCCAGCAGCGTAGCCGCAGGGGGTGGAGAGACCCAGTACTTC. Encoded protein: CASSVAAGGGETQYF. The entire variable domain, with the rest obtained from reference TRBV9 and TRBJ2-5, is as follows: DSGVTQTPKHLITATGQRVTLRCSPRSGDLSVYWYQQSLDQGLQFLIQYYNGEERAKGNILERFSAQQFPDLHSELNLSSLELGDSALYFCASSVAAGGGETQYFGPGTRLLVL.

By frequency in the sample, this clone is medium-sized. The CDR3 nucleotides are TGTGCCAGCAGGTTAGGACTAGCGGGAGACAACGAGCAGTACTTC. As protein: CASRLGLAGDNEQYF. The V call is TRBV5-4, the J call TRBJ2-7; 13 bases map to TRBD2. After removal of 5 bases from V and 5 bases from J, the junction contained 7 bases not matched to a gene. The CDR3 totals 15 residues. The germline V gene encodes CDR1 SGHNT and CDR2 YYREEE (reference sequence). Combining the CDR3 with reference TRBV5-4 and TRBJ2-7 gives the whole variable domain ETGVTQSPTHLIKTRGQQVTLRCSSQSGHNTVSWYQQALGQGPQFIFQYYREEENGRGNFPPRFSGLQFPNYSSELNVNALELDDSALYLCASRLGLAGDNEQYFGPGTRLTVT.